Listed here are 8 T cell receptor beta chains from one sample, sequenced in a study of blood T cell repertoires in COVID-19. Sequencing was performed with immunoSEQ multiplex PCR; in TCRdb, only in-frame clones are kept and a portion is missing. The sample lists 150,000 or so clones, 65% to 90% seen once, with nearly 10% in the top ten. The sequenced sample was peripheral blood. The origin of the receptors is a woman aged 45-65 years with acute or convalescent COVID-19.

The rearrangement links TRBV6-6 to TRBJ1-2; TRBD1 might be the D (5 bases). The CDR3 extends over 12 amino acids. The germline gives CDR1 MNHNY, CDR2 SVGAGI (reference sequence). The V end lost 4 bases, the J end lost 6 bases, and 9 bases lay between the germline ends. In DNA, the CDR3 is TGTGCCAGCAGTTCCAGGGAGGATGGCTACACCTTC. Translating gives CASSSREDGYTF.

The V gene is TRBV19, the J gene TRBJ2-5; TRBD2 aligns across 9 bases. The CDR3 length is 15 residues. Germline V gene lookup returns CDR1 LNHDA and CDR2 SQIVND (reference sequence). The ends lost 2 bases at V and 4 bases at J; junction bases unmatched: 5. The CDR3 region has the DNA TGTGCCAGTAGTATACTAGCGGGGTTGGGAGAGACCCAGTACTTC. Its protein is CASSILAGLGETQYF.

V gene TRBV21-1 combines with J gene TRBJ2-7; whether TRBD1, the table's D call, matches the DNA was not checked. TRBV21-1 corresponds to a pseudogene. The CDR3 is 13 amino acids. CDR3 DNA: TGTGCCAGCATCCCGGGACACTCCTACGAGCAGTACTTC. Translation gives CASIPGHSYEQYF.

The V gene is TRBV5-6, the J gene TRBJ2-3, with 9 positions matching TRBD2. CDR3 length: 16 amino acids. J was trimmed by 3 bases and V by 3 bases; bases with no gene match: 8. Germline lookup yields CDR1 SGHDT and CDR2 YYEEEE. The CDR3 DNA reads as TGTGCCAGCAGCTCACAGATAGCGGGGGTGACAGATACGCAGTATTTT. Protein product: CASSSQIAGVTDTQYF.

The V and J genes are TRBV3-1 (or the pseudogene TRBV3-2) and TRBJ2-7, with TRBD2 matching over 9 bases. CDR1 is LGHDT and CDR2 is YNNKEL in the germline V gene (reference sequence). The CDR3 sequence is 14 residues long. With V trimmed by 5 bases and J by 2 bases, 4 bases remained unmatched. This CDR3 reads CASSGAGGTYEQYF. The CDR3 DNA reads TGTGCCAGCAGCGGGGCGGGAGGGACCTACGAGCAGTACTTC.

J is TRBJ2-2 and V is TRBV7-3, with D possibly TRBD2 on 6 matching bases. The CDR3 sequence is 16 residues long. Germline-derived CDR1 and CDR2 are SGHTA and FQGTGA. Trimming left V 5 bases short and J 1 base short, with 14 bases between. CDR3 loop: CASSPGHGGNTGELFF. The CDR3 coding sequence is TGTGCCAGCAGCCCGGGGCACGGGGGGAACACCGGGGAGCTGTTTTTT. The whole variable domain, filled in from reference TRBV7-3 and TRBJ2-2, reads GAGVSQTPSNKVTEKGKYVELRCDPISGHTALYWYRQSLGQGPEFLIYFQGTGAADDSGLPNDRFFAVRPEGSVSTLKIQRTERGDSAVYLCASSPGHGGNTGELFFGEGSRLTVL.

This clone was detected only once. The chain links TRBV6-6 to TRBJ2-7, with D tentatively TRBD2 (5 bases). The V gene lost 0 bases and the J gene lost 7 bases, with 10 bases spanning the gap. This CDR3 has 13 residues. The germline CDR1 and CDR2 sequences are MNHNY and SVGAGI (reference sequence). The CDR3 sequence is CASSYSGRGEQYF. DNA of the CDR3: TGTGCCAGCAGTTACTCGGGCCGGGGTGAGCAGTACTTC.

This clone was seen only a few times. The chain has TRBV6-5 and TRBJ2-1; 9 positions agree with TRBD2. This CDR3 region has 13 residues. Germline CDR1 and CDR2: MNHEY and SVGAGI. V was pared by 6 bases and J by 5 bases, with 2 bases of the junction left unmatched. CDR3: CASRPSGNNEQFF. The CDR3 bases are TGTGCCAGCAGGCCTAGCGGGAACAATGAGCAGTTCTTC.